These 8 T cell receptor beta chains were sequenced from one sample in a study of cytomegalovirus exposure and HLA in healthy donors. The PCR made use of 60 Vbeta and 13 Jbeta primers. Only in-frame clones appear in the TCRdb table, and some are missing; sequencing was by immunoSEQ multiplex PCR. Among about 190,000 clones, 80% to 90% were seen once, and the ten largest hold 1.3%. Material for sequencing was PBMCs. The receptors originated from a man between 25 and 39 years old in good health and CMV-seronegative.

This clone has only a few counts. The CDR3 sequence: CASSVVAGPSYNEQFF. The CDR3 DNA reads TGTGCCAGCAGCGTAGTAGCGGGACCCTCCTACAATGAGCAGTTCTTC. This rearrangement joins TRBV9 to TRBJ2-1; TRBD2 agrees at 8 bases. The CDR3 sequence is 16 residues long. In germline, CDR1 is SGDLS, CDR2 YYNGEE. J was trimmed by 0 bases and V by 0 bases; bases with no gene match: 2.

A few counts support this clone. The chain joins TRBV4-2 to TRBJ2-2, with D unclear. V was cut by 0 bases and J by 0 bases, with 8 bases left in between. The V gene's germline CDR1 is LGHNA and CDR2 YNFKEQ. This CDR3 is built from 16 residues. The CDR3 DNA follows: TGTGCCAGCAGCCAAGAGTCGTCTGCGAACACCGGGGAGCTGTTTTTT. Translation: CASSQESSANTGELFF.

This chain joins TRBV30 and TRBJ2-1; D possibly corresponds to TRBD2 (5 bases). Deletions cut 3 bases from V and 6 bases from J, with 12 bases between. The CDR3 is 13 residues long. CDR1 is GTSNPN and CDR2 is SVGIG in the germline V gene (reference sequence). The DNA for the CDR3 is TGTGCCTGGAGCTTACGGACTCCCAATGAGCAGTTCTTC. Encoded protein: CAWSLRTPNEQFF.

The V call is TRBV19, the J call TRBJ1-3, with D unclear. From germline, CDR1 is LNHDA and CDR2 SQIVND (reference sequence). The CDR3 loop spans 14 amino acids. V lost 6 bases and J lost 2, with 11 bases in between. The CDR3 bases are TGTGCCAGTAGCCACCCGAGGGCTGGAAACACCATATATTTT. It yields the protein CASSHPRAGNTIYF.

The V and J genes are TRBV19 and TRBJ1-2; perhaps TRBD1 as D (6 bases). CDR1 and CDR2 from the germline V gene are LNHDA and SQIVND (reference sequence). Between the trimmed V and J ends, which lost 3 bases and 3 bases, there was a span of 14 bases. CDR3 length equals 15 residues. The CDR3, as DNA: TGTGCCAGTAGTATTAAAATGGGGGCGTACTATGGCTACACCTTC. This encodes CASSIKMGAYYGYTF. The whole variable domain, filled in from reference TRBV19 and TRBJ1-2, reads DGGITQSPKYLFRKEGQNVTLSCEQNLNHDAMYWYRQDPGQGLRLIYYSQIVNDFQKGDIAEGYSVSREKKESFPLTVTSAQKNPTAFYLCASSIKMGAYYGYTFGSGTRLTVV.

This clone was seen only a few times. The V and J genes are TRBV5-4 and TRBJ2-5; D is perhaps TRBD2 (5 bases). Germline assignment: CDR1 SGHNT and CDR2 YYREEE (reference sequence). There are 12 residues in the CDR3. V gave up 8 bases and J gave up 1 base, with 9 bases separating them. This chain's CDR3 is CASSGLQETQYF. The CDR3 DNA reads TGTGCCAGTTCAGGACTCCAAGAGACCCAGTACTTC.

The CDR3 protein is CASSESISGTEAFF. In DNA, the CDR3 is TGCGCCAGCAGTGAGTCGATTTCGGGGACTGAAGCTTTCTTT. V is TRBV10-2 and J is TRBJ1-1; D remains unclear. This CDR3 has 14 amino acids. The germline gives CDR1 WSHSY, CDR2 SAAADI. V was pared by 0 bases and J by 5 bases, with 10 bases between.

The chain employs TRBV2 and TRBJ1-4; D gene unclear. The CDR3 covers 16 residues. The germline V gene has CDR1 SNHLY and CDR2 FYNNEI. The V end lost 3 bases, the J end lost 5 bases, and 16 bases lay between the germline ends. CDR3 loop: CASSERDEGENEKLFF. The CDR3 region has the DNA TGTGCCAGCAGTGAGAGAGATGAGGGCGAGAATGAAAAACTGTTTTTT. The full variable domain, rest sourced from reference TRBV2 and TRBJ1-4, is EPEVTQTPSHQVTQMGQEVILRCVPISNHLYFYWYRQILGQKVEFLVSFYNNEISEKSEIFDDQFSVERPDGSNFTLKIRSTKLEDSAMYFCASSERDEGENEKLFFGSGTQLSVL.